Presented here are 27 T cell receptor beta chains from one specimen sequenced in a study of blood T cell repertoires in COVID-19. Data came from immunoSEQ multiplex PCR; TCRdb stores just in-frame clones and leaves some out. The sample includes over 200,000 clones, roughly nine tenths of them seen just once. The material sequenced was PBMCs or T cells enriched from blood (not recorded which). These receptor sequences come from a woman between 25 and 40 years old with acute COVID-19.

This chain uses TRBV5-4 with TRBJ2-7; 9 positions agree with TRBD2. Germline V gene sequence: CDR1 SGHNT, CDR2 YYREEE (reference sequence). This CDR3 has 13 amino acids. V dropped 2 bases and J dropped 7; count of bases not matched to a gene: 4. The CDR3 sequence is CASSFFLAGEQYF. The DNA of the CDR3 is TGTGCCAGCAGCTTCTTTCTAGCGGGGGAGCAGTACTTC.

J is TRBJ1-1 and V is TRBV6-5; 9 positions match TRBD1. CDR1 is MNHEY and CDR2 is SVGAGI in the germline V gene. Unmatched junction bases numbered 9, after V lost 5 bases and J lost 8 bases. The CDR3 consists of 14 residues. The CDR3 protein is CASSTTRDREEAFF. Here the CDR3 DNA reads TGTGCCAGCAGTACAACCCGGGACAGGGAAGAAGCTTTCTTT.

The CDR3, as DNA: TGTGCCAGCAGTTACTCTCGGGGGGAGCAGTTCTTC. Translated, it gives CASSYSRGEQFF. The rearrangement links TRBV6-5 to TRBJ2-1; weak D call: TRBD2 (6 bases). The CDR3 totals 12 residues. V was pared by 0 bases and J by 10 bases, with 7 bases between. From germline, CDR1 is MNHEY and CDR2 SVGAGI.

The chain links TRBV14 to TRBJ1-1; TRBD1 matches 7 bases. In germline, CDR1 is SGHDN, CDR2 FVKESK. V shed 4 bases, J shed 1 base, and the junction held 3 bases outside the gene matches. The CDR3 totals 14 residues. CDR3 in DNA: TGTGCCAGCAGCCGCAGGGGGGAGAACACTGAAGCTTTCTTT. It translates to CASSRRGENTEAFF.

The chain links TRBV28 to TRBJ1-5; D is unresolved. CDR3 length: 14 residues. Trimming left V 6 bases short and J 4 bases short, with 13 bases between. The V gene's germline CDR1 is MDHEN and CDR2 SYDVKM. The CDR3 DNA reads as TGTGCCAGCAGCCCCCTGAGGGAGAATCAGCCCCAGCATTTT. Translating gives CASSPLRENQPQHF.

V and J are TRBV27 and TRBJ2-5, with 9 bases aligning to TRBD2. V shed 2 bases and J 1 base; nucleotides not matched to a gene: 2. Looked up from germline, CDR1 is MNHEY and CDR2 is SMNVEV (reference sequence). The CDR3 consists of 15 residues. The CDR3 spells CASSLAGGPQETQYF. The CDR3 region has the DNA TGTGCCAGCAGTTTAGCGGGGGGGCCCCAAGAGACCCAGTACTTC.

V usage is TRBV30 and J usage is TRBJ2-7, with D unresolved. The CDR3 is made up of 13 amino acids. Germline V lookup: CDR1 GTSNPN, CDR2 SVGIG (reference sequence). Trimming removed 6 bases from V and 1 base from J, with 13 bases in between. The CDR3 DNA reads TGTGCCTGCTACTCGAGTATTTCCTACGAGCAGTACTTC. Amino acid sequence: CACYSSISYEQYF.

V and J are TRBV3-1 (or the pseudogene TRBV3-2) and TRBJ1-4; TRBD1 matches 8 bases. Trimming took 4 bases from V and 8 from J; bases not matched to a gene: 12. CDR1 is LGHDT and CDR2 is YNNKEL in the germline V gene (reference sequence). The CDR3 is made up of 16 amino acids. In DNA form, the CDR3 reads TGTGCCAGCAGCCCATCTTTGCAGGGGGCAAGGGAAAAACTGTTTTTT. Translated, it gives CASSPSLQGAREKLFF.

This chain links TRBV4-1 with TRBJ1-4, with a weak D call TRBD1 (6 bases). The CDR3 runs to 17 residues. Germline-derived CDR1 and CDR2 are MGHRA and YSYEKL. Trimming took 0 bases from V and 5 from J, leaving 16 bases between them. CDR3 sequence (DNA): TGCGCCAGCAGCCAAGAAACGGGGGGGGCGCAGAATGAAAAACTGTTTTTT. Translating gives CASSQETGGAQNEKLFF.

The chain combines TRBV6-5 with TRBJ1-2; the D gene is possibly TRBD1 (5 bases). V dropped 5 bases and J dropped 5 bases, with 12 bases sitting between them. The length of the CDR3 is 13 residues. Germline values: CDR1 MNHEY, CDR2 SVGAGI. CDR3 nucleotide sequence: TGTGCCAGCAGTCCGGGGGTTGGGTATGGCTACACCTTC. Amino acids: CASSPGVGYGYTF.

The chain has TRBV7-2 and TRBJ2-3; TRBD2 matches 8 bases. The V gene end was trimmed by 1 base and the J gene end by 7 bases; junction bases not matched to a gene: 7. This CDR3 is 15 amino acids long. Germline V gene lookup returns CDR1 SGHTA and CDR2 FQGNSA. CDR3 bases: TGTGCCAGCAGCTTAGTGTGGCGGGGGGCCAATACGCAGTATTTT. This translates into CASSLVWRGANTQYF.

This chain links TRBV29-1 with TRBJ1-2; 10 nucleotides match TRBD1. The CDR3 contains 15 residues. CDR1 SQVTM and CDR2 ANQGSEA come from the germline V gene. The junction had 9 bases not matched to a gene; V was cut back by 5 bases and J by 3 bases. CDR3 loop: CSVSPPGQGHYGYTF. Here the CDR3 DNA reads TGCAGCGTTTCACCTCCGGGACAGGGGCACTATGGCTACACCTTC.

The rearrangement links TRBV19 to TRBJ1-1; weak D call: TRBD1 (5 bases). V gave up 3 bases and J gave up 5 bases, with 13 bases separating them. From germline, CDR1 is LNHDA and CDR2 SQIVND (reference sequence). CDR3 length equals 14 residues. The CDR3 spells CASSIGSGVTEAFF. The CDR3, as DNA: TGTGCCAGTAGTATCGGTTCGGGGGTAACTGAAGCTTTCTTT.

This clone came up once. The chain links TRBV9 to TRBJ2-7, with a possible D match to TRBD1 (6 bases). Germline assignment: CDR1 SGDLS and CDR2 YYNGEE. V was trimmed by 2 bases and J by 6 bases, leaving 15 bases between them. CDR3 length: 14 amino acids. Written as DNA, the CDR3 is TGTGCCAGCAGCGTCGGACAGAGCATCGGCGAGCAGTACTTC. Its protein product is CASSVGQSIGEQYF.

V usage is TRBV29-1 and J usage is TRBJ2-5, with unresolved D. The CDR3 has 14 amino acids. V shed 7 bases and J shed 0 bases, with 15 bases lying between them. Germline CDR1 is SQVTM and CDR2 is ANQGSEA. The CDR3 spells CSADSYRDQETQYF. The CDR3 nucleotides read TGCAGCGCCGACTCCTACCGCGACCAAGAGACCCAGTACTTC.

The chain uses TRBV28 and TRBJ1-2; 8 bases fit TRBD1. Germline trimming cut 8 bases from V and 4 bases from J; bases unmatched to any gene: 6. The germline V gene has CDR1 MDHEN and CDR2 SYDVKM. CDR3 length equals 13 residues. CDR3 nucleotides: TGTGCCAGCGGTCGGACAGGGACCTATGGCTACACCTTC. It translates to CASGRTGTYGYTF.

The chain couples TRBV9 to TRBJ1-5; no definite D call. The CDR3 has 14 amino acids. V was pared by 0 bases and J by 4 bases, with 8 bases between. CDR1 and CDR2 from the germline V gene are SGDLS and YYNGEE. In DNA, the CDR3 is TGTGCCAGCAGCGTAGGAGCGGGGAATCAGCCCCAGCATTTT. Amino acid sequence: CASSVGAGNQPQHF.

This clone was seen only once. V gene TRBV7-9 combines with J gene TRBJ1-1; D gene ambiguous. This CDR3 is 12 amino acids long. Germline CDR1 and CDR2: SEHNR and FQNEAQ (reference sequence). V shed 4 bases and J shed 5 bases, with 8 bases lying between them. CDR3 coding DNA: TGTGCCAGCAGCTCAGGAACGACTGAAGCTTTCTTT. Protein sequence: CASSSGTTEAFF.

This clone occurred once. The rearrangement joins TRBV4-1 to TRBJ2-7, with D perhaps TRBD2 (7 bases). The CDR3 extends over 14 amino acids. V was cut by 4 bases and J by 3 bases, with 13 bases left in between. The germline V gene has CDR1 MGHRA and CDR2 YSYEKL. The CDR3: CASSRGGLNYEQYF. The CDR3 DNA reads TGCGCCAGCAGCCGGGGGGGCCTAAACTACGAGCAGTACTTC.

The gene calls are TRBV10-1 and TRBJ1-2, with D uncertain. V dropped 5 bases and J dropped 3 bases, with 13 bases sitting between them. CDR3 length: 14 residues. Germline V gene data show CDR1 as WNHNN and CDR2 as SYGVQD (reference sequence). The CDR3 DNA is TGCGCCAGCAGTATATACGGGTTCCACTATGGCTACACCTTC. Residues: CASSIYGFHYGYTF.

This rearrangement joins TRBV2 to TRBJ2-5; 8 bases match TRBD2. Trimming at V came to 0 bases and at J to 2 bases, leaving 5 bases not matched to a gene. Germline V lookup: CDR1 SNHLY, CDR2 FYNNEI. This CDR3 spans 16 amino acids. CDR3 coding DNA: TGTGCCAGCAGTGAAGCGACGGCGGGGGGACAAGAGACCCAGTACTTC. This codes for CASSEATAGGQETQYF.

The J gene is TRBJ1-5, the V gene TRBV5-1; D unresolved. Trimming took off 2 bases at V and 4 bases at J, with 19 bases between the two ends. Germline CDR1 SGHRS, CDR2 YFSETQ. The CDR3 totals 17 residues. The CDR3 coding sequence is TGCGCCAGCAGCTTATTGGGGAGTGAATGGGGAAATCAGCCCCAGCATTTT. Amino acid sequence: CASSLLGSEWGNQPQHF.

This chain links TRBV7-8 with TRBJ2-1, with 15 bases that match TRBD2. V dropped 6 bases and J dropped 3; count of bases not matched to a gene: 6. The germline V gene has CDR1 SGHVS and CDR2 FQNEAQ. This CDR3 has 17 amino acids. CDR3 bases: TGTGCCAGCAGACCGGGACTAGCGGGGGGCAACTACAATGAGCAGTTCTTC. Residues: CASRPGLAGGNYNEQFF.

V is TRBV28 and J is TRBJ2-7; D is possibly TRBD1 (5 bases). Germline CDR1 reads MDHEN; CDR2 reads SYDVKM. V dropped 6 bases and J dropped 5 bases, with 20 bases sitting between them. This CDR3 is built from 15 residues. The CDR3 bases are TGTGCCAGCAGGGGTGGGGCAGGGCCGTTGAACGAGCAGTACTTC. Residues: CASRGGAGPLNEQYF. The variable domain in full, with the rest retrieved from reference TRBV28 and TRBJ2-7, is DVKVTQSSRYLVKRTGEKVFLECVQDMDHENMFWYRQDPGLGLRLIYFSYDVKMKEKGDIPEGYSVSREKKERFSLILESASTNQTSMYLCASRGGAGPLNEQYFGPGTRLTVT.

The rearrangement links TRBV7-3 to TRBJ1-6, with 9 bases aligning to TRBD1. CDR1 and CDR2 (germline): SGHTA, FQGTGA. The trim removed 5 bases at V and 10 bases at J, leaving 15 bases unmatched. This CDR3 is 17 amino acids long. CDR3 residues: CASSVQGGQGGVSPLHF. CDR3 nucleotides: TGTGCCAGCAGCGTACAAGGGGGACAGGGCGGGGTCTCACCCCTCCACTTT.

V gene TRBV27 combines with J gene TRBJ2-7; the match to TRBD1 covers 9 bases. V lost 5 bases and J lost 2; bases outside the gene matches: 7. Germline-derived CDR1 and CDR2 are MNHEY and SMNVEV (reference sequence). This CDR3 spans 15 amino acids. CDR3 sequence (DNA): TGTGCCAGCAGTATGTTTCGGACAGGGGCCTACGAGCAGTACTTC. Protein: CASSMFRTGAYEQYF.

The table lists this clone with a count of one. This chain connects TRBV6-5 to TRBJ2-1; perhaps TRBD1 as D (5 bases). This CDR3 has 15 amino acids. V lost 8 bases and J lost 6, with 20 bases in between. Germline V CDR1 and CDR2: MNHEY, SVGAGI. CDR3: CASLNDRSLGNEQFF. CDR3 DNA sequence: TGTGCCAGCCTTAACGACAGAAGCTTGGGCAATGAGCAGTTCTTC.